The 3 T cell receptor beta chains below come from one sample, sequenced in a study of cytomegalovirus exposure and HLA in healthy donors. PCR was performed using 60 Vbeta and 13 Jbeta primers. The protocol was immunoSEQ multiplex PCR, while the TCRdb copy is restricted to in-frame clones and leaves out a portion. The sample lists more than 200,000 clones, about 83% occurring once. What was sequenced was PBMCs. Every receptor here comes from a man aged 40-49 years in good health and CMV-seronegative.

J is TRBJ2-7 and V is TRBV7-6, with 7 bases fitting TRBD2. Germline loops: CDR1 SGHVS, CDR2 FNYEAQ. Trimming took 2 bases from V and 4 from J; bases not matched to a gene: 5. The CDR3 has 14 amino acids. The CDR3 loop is CASSLMSGAYEQYF. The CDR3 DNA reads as TGTGCCAGCAGCTTAATGAGCGGGGCTTACGAGCAGTACTTC.

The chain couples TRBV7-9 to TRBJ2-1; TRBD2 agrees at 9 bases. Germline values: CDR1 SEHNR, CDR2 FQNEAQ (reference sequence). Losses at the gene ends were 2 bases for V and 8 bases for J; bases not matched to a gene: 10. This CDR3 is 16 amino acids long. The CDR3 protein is CASSLPTSGEGDEQFF. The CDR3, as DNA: TGTGCCAGCAGCTTACCGACTAGCGGAGAGGGCGATGAGCAGTTCTTC.

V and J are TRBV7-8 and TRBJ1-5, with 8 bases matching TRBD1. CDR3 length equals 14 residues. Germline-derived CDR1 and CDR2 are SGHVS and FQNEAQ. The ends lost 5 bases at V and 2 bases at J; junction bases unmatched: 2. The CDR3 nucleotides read TGTGCCAGCAGCCCGACAGGGGGCAATCAGCCCCAGCATTTT. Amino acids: CASSPTGGNQPQHF.